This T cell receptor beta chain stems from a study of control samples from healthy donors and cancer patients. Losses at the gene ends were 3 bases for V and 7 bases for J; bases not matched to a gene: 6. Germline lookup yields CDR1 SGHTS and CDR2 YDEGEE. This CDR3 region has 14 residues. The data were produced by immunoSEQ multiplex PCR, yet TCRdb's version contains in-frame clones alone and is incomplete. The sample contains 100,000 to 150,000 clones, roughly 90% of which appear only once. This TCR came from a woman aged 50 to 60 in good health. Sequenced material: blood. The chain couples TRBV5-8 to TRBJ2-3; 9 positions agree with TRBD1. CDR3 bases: TGTGCCAGCAGCTCGGGACAGGGTGTTAATACGCAGTATTTT. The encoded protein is CASSSGQGVNTQYF. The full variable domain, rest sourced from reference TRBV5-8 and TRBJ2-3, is EAGVTQSPTHLIKTRGQQATLRCSPISGHTSVYWYQQALGLGLQFLLWYDEGEERNRGNFPPRFSGRQFPNYSSELNVNALELEDSALYLCASSSGQGVNTQYFGPGTRLTVL.